Shown below are 31 T cell receptor beta chains from a single sample sequenced in a study of identical twins. In TCRdb, the 5' RACE reads were re-called with MiXCR into one record per CDR3 protein. Of about 450,000 distinct CDR3 sequences in the sample, about 18% were seen once. The sequencing sample was made of naive T cells sorted from blood. The origin of the receptors is a man between 45 and 60 years old in good health.

This clonotype was seen repeatedly, ten times or more. This chain joins TRBV27 and TRBJ1-2; 9 positions match TRBD1. CDR3 length equals 14 residues. Germline V CDR1 and CDR2: MNHEY, SMNVEV (reference sequence). Trimming cost V 3 bases and J 8 bases; bases outside gene matches: 7. CDR3 amino acids: CASSLDRGSGGYTF. The CDR3 DNA reads TGTGCCAGCAGTTTGGACAGGGGAAGTGGGGGCTACACCTTC.

The CDR3 spells CASSVGWDGSGNTIYF. The CDR3 DNA sequence: TGTGCCAGCAGCGTAGGGTGGGACGGCTCTGGAAACACCATATATTTT. The gene calls are TRBV9 and TRBJ1-3, with D possibly matching TRBD1 (5 bases). Trimming removed 0 bases at V and 0 bases at J, with 10 bases between. CDR3 length equals 16 residues. Germline V lookup: CDR1 SGDLS, CDR2 YYNGEE. Complete variable domain (other parts from reference TRBV9 and TRBJ1-3): DSGVTQTPKHLITATGQRVTLRCSPRSGDLSVYWYQQSLDQGLQFLIQYYNGEERAKGNILERFSAQQFPDLHSELNLSSLELGDSALYFCASSVGWDGSGNTIYFGEGSWLTVV.

The chain uses TRBV5-1 and TRBJ2-7; no firm D call. CDR1 and CDR2 (germline): SGHRS, YFSETQ. V was cut by 0 bases and J by 2 bases, with 9 bases left in between. The CDR3 is 14 amino acids. The DNA for the CDR3 is TGCGCCAGCAGCTTGGATTGGAGAACCTACGAGCAGTACTTC. Translation gives CASSLDWRTYEQYF.

Only a few counts were recorded for this clonotype. This chain joins TRBV11-1 and TRBJ2-1; D gene ambiguous. This CDR3 spans 14 amino acids. Germline CDR1 and CDR2: SGHAT and FQDESV (reference sequence). V was trimmed by 1 base and J by 4 bases, leaving 8 bases between them. The chain's CDR3 is CASSLGFWYNEQFF. CDR3 nucleotides: TGTGCCAGCAGCTTAGGGTTCTGGTACAATGAGCAGTTCTTC.

The gene calls are TRBV3-1 and TRBJ1-4; 7 bases map to TRBD1. Germline V lookup: CDR1 LGHDT, CDR2 YNNKEL (reference sequence). Unmatched junction bases numbered 15, after V lost 4 bases and J lost 1 base. The CDR3 is 19 residues long. CDR3 protein: CASSPRTGRRPITNEKLFF. The CDR3 DNA sequence: TGTGCCAGCAGCCCCCGGACAGGCCGACGACCAATAACTAATGAAAAACTGTTTTTT.

This clonotype was seen a few times. This rearrangement joins TRBV12-3 or TRBV12-4 to TRBJ2-1; no clear D. Trimming stripped 3 bases from V and 3 bases from J, with 12 bases between. The CDR3 is made up of 15 amino acids. CDR3 residues: CASSFIVENYNEQFF. The CDR3 DNA reads as TGTGCCAGCAGTTTTATAGTGGAAAACTACAATGAGCAGTTCTTC.

This clonotype was recorded at least ten times. CDR3 DNA sequence: TGTGCCTGGAGTGTACACCGAGCTTTCTTT. Translation gives CAWSVHRAFF. The V gene is TRBV30, the J gene TRBJ1-1; D remains unclear. The CDR3 loop spans 10 amino acids. Looked up from germline, CDR1 is GTSNPN and CDR2 is SVGIG (reference sequence). Trimming pared 0 bases from V and 10 bases from J, leaving 6 bases between.

This clonotype showed up just a few times. The gene calls are TRBV20-1 and TRBJ2-1; 15 bases align to TRBD2. The CDR3 is 16 amino acids. V shed 5 bases, J shed 1 base, and the junction held 3 bases outside the gene matches. Germline V CDR1 and CDR2: DFQATT, SNEGSKA (reference sequence). The CDR3 sequence is CSAWTSGRGSYNEQFF. CDR3 coding DNA: TGCAGTGCTTGGACTAGCGGGAGGGGGTCCTACAATGAGCAGTTCTTC.

A word on this clonotype: Since a much larger clone is just one base distant, this may be a read error. Since the CDR3 does not end with the conserved phenylalanine or tryptophan, this likely comes from a read error. The rearrangement links TRBV20-1 to TRBJ1-1; no firm D call. Germline lookup yields CDR1 DFQATT and CDR2 SNEGSKA (reference sequence). This CDR3 is 15 amino acids long. Trimming took off 1 base at V and 3 bases at J, with 15 bases between the two ends. CDR3 DNA: TGCAGTGCTAGAGCCAGCCGGCAGGAAGACACTGAAGCTTTCCTT. This gives the protein CSARASRQEDTEAFL.

This clonotype was counted many times. This sequence joins TRBV20-1 and TRBJ1-1; D gene uncertain. Germline lookup yields CDR1 DFQATT and CDR2 SNEGSKA (reference sequence). This CDR3 region has 12 residues. The V and J ends lost 0 bases and 1 base respectively, with 3 bases between them. CDR3 sequence: CSARDRNTEAFF. For the CDR3, the DNA is TGCAGTGCTAGAGACAGGAACACTGAAGCTTTCTTT.

This clonotype was found a few times. The chain uses TRBV12-3 or TRBV12-4 and TRBJ1-1, with no clear D. This CDR3 has 12 amino acids. The V and J ends lost 2 bases and 4 bases respectively, with 5 bases between them. CDR3 residues: CASSLRRTEAFF. CDR3 DNA sequence: TGTGCCAGCAGTTTACGGCGCACTGAAGCTTTCTTT.

This chain uses TRBV6-1 with TRBJ2-2, with D perhaps given as TRBD1 or TRBD2 (5 bases each). Trimming removed 6 bases from V and 2 bases from J, with 16 bases in between. CDR1 and CDR2 from the germline V gene are MNHNS and SASEGT. CDR3 length: 16 amino acids. The chain's CDR3 is CASRPPGRGNTGELFF. The CDR3 DNA sequence: TGTGCCAGCAGACCTCCGGGACGGGGTAACACCGGGGAGCTGTTTTTT.

This clonotype came up a few times. The chain recombines TRBV7-2 with TRBJ2-4; the D gene is possibly TRBD2 (7 bases). The germline V gene has CDR1 SGHTA and CDR2 FQGNSA. The CDR3 loop spans 15 amino acids. The germline V and J ends were trimmed by 6 bases and 2 bases, with 14 bases remaining between them. CDR3 region: CASREGGGTKNIQYF. DNA for the CDR3: TGTGCCAGCAGAGAGGGGGGGGGGACCAAAAACATTCAGTACTTC.

This clonotype was observed many times. The genes are TRBV12-3 or TRBV12-4 and TRBJ2-1, with unresolved D. V shed 5 bases and J shed 0 bases, with 17 bases lying between them. CDR3 length: 17 amino acids. The CDR3 spells CASSPLSSVSSYNEQFF. CDR3 bases: TGTGCCAGCAGTCCGTTATCGAGCGTTAGCTCCTACAATGAGCAGTTCTTC.

This clonotype was counted only a few times. V gene TRBV5-1 combines with J gene TRBJ2-7; 7 positions match TRBD1. Germline CDR1 is SGHRS and CDR2 is YFSETQ. The CDR3 has 15 amino acids. V shed 6 bases and J 4 bases; nucleotides not matched to a gene: 13. CDR3 region: CASKKGQDSGYEQYF. CDR3 DNA sequence: TGCGCCAGCAAGAAAGGACAGGATTCCGGTTACGAGCAGTACTTC. The full variable domain, with the rest looked up from reference TRBV5-1 and TRBJ2-7, is KAGVTQTPRYLIKTRGQQVTLSCSPISGHRSVSWYQQTPGQGLQFLFEYFSETQRNKGNFPGRFSGRQFSNSRSEMNVSTLELGDSALYLCASKKGQDSGYEQYFGPGTRLTVT.

This clonotype is a singleton in its sample. The rearrangement links TRBV4-3 to TRBJ2-1; D tentatively fits TRBD1 or TRBD2 (5 bases each). V gave up 0 bases and J gave up 4 bases, with 13 bases separating them. CDR1 is LGHNA, CDR2 YSLEER, per germline. This CDR3 comprises 16 residues. CDR3 protein: CASSQDLGRSYNEQFF. CDR3 bases: TGCGCCAGCAGCCAAGATTTGGGACGGAGTTACAATGAGCAGTTCTTC.

DNA of the CDR3: TGCAGTGCTAGAGTCCCGGGACTCGAAGAGACCCAGTACTTC. Translated: CSARVPGLEETQYF. The V call is TRBV20-1, the J call TRBJ2-5, with D maybe TRBD2 (6 bases). The CDR3 extends over 14 amino acids. The V end was cut by 1 base, the J end by 3 bases, with 12 bases between. The germline V gene has CDR1 DFQATT and CDR2 SNEGSKA (reference sequence).

The table lists this clonotype with many counts. The V gene is TRBV5-6, the J gene TRBJ2-7; TRBD2 is a possible D gene (6 bases). CDR1 and CDR2 (germline): SGHDT, YYEEEE. Trimming took off 0 bases at V and 2 bases at J, with 12 bases between the two ends. The CDR3 is 15 amino acids. CDR3 amino acids: CASSLVGLTPYEQYF. The CDR3 nucleotides read TGTGCCAGCAGCTTGGTGGGACTGACCCCCTACGAGCAGTACTTC.

This clonotype was recorded once. The chain is built from TRBV6-5 and TRBJ1-4, with D hard to call. Germline-derived CDR1 and CDR2 are MNHEY and SVGAGI. V lost 0 bases, J lost 4 bases, and 12 bases lay in between. The CDR3 length is 16 residues. The CDR3 bases are TGTGCCAGCAGTTACTCGCTGGGGAGCGGTAATGAAAAACTGTTTTTT. Translating gives CASSYSLGSGNEKLFF.

The J gene is TRBJ2-5, the V gene TRBV4-2; D ambiguous. The CDR3 is made up of 15 amino acids. Trimming removed 0 bases at V and 2 bases at J, with 10 bases between. Germline assignment: CDR1 LGHNA and CDR2 YNFKEQ. CDR3: CASSQEDHSQETQYF. The CDR3, as DNA: TGTGCCAGCAGCCAAGAGGACCACTCTCAAGAGACCCAGTACTTC.

V usage is TRBV5-5 and J usage is TRBJ2-3; 8 bases fit TRBD1. CDR3 length: 16 residues. V lost 0 bases to trimming and J lost 5 bases; unmatched junction nucleotides: 8. Germline V gene lookup returns CDR1 SGHKS and CDR2 YYEKEE (reference sequence). This CDR3 is CASSLALRTGKDTQYF. For the CDR3, the DNA is TGTGCCAGCAGCTTGGCCCTCCGGACAGGGAAAGATACGCAGTATTTT.

This clonotype appeared many times. This rearrangement joins TRBV20-1 to TRBJ2-5; D gene unclear. The CDR3 spans 11 residues. The germline V and J ends were trimmed by 6 bases and 0 bases, with 5 bases remaining between them. CDR1 DFQATT and CDR2 SNEGSKA come from the germline V gene (reference sequence). The CDR3 DNA sequence: TGCAGTGCCATGTACCAAGAGACCCAGTACTTC. Its protein is CSAMYQETQYF.

This clonotype was observed many times. This chain connects TRBV14 to TRBJ2-6; D possibly corresponds to TRBD2 (7 bases). Germline-derived CDR1 and CDR2 are SGHDN and FVKESK. V lost 5 bases and J 0 bases, leaving 17 bases between the germline ends. This CDR3 region has 18 residues. CDR3 DNA: TGTGCCAGCAGCAGGGGGGGACTTAGGTTCTCTGGGGCCAACGTCCTGACTTTC. Translated: CASSRGGLRFSGANVLTF.

The gene calls are TRBV11-3 and TRBJ2-1; 10 bases align to TRBD1. The germline CDR1 and CDR2 sequences are SGHNT and YENEEA. This CDR3 spans 16 amino acids. V lost 0 bases and J lost 4; bases outside the gene matches: 3. CDR3 protein: CASSLDGTGVYNEQFF. The CDR3 DNA follows: TGTGCCAGCAGCTTAGACGGGACAGGGGTTTACAATGAGCAGTTCTTC.

The genes are TRBV29-1 and TRBJ2-7; TRBD1 matches at 8 bases. Germline CDR1 is SQVTM and CDR2 is ANQGSEA. This CDR3 region has 13 residues. J lost 2 bases, V lost 2 bases, and 2 bases had no gene match. CDR3 nucleotides: TGCAGCGTTGAAACGGACAGGGCCTACGAGCAGTACTTC. Protein product: CSVETDRAYEQYF.

This rearrangement joins TRBV24-1 to TRBJ2-3, with D possibly matching TRBD1 (6 bases). This CDR3 is 18 amino acids long. V was trimmed by 2 bases and J by 11 bases, leaving 28 bases between them. CDR1 KGHDR and CDR2 SFDVKD come from the germline V gene. CDR3 protein: CATSDSFPGQGERNVQYF. The CDR3, as DNA: TGTGCCACCAGTGATTCCTTTCCGGGACAAGGGGAAAGGAATGTGCAGTATTTT.

This clonotype was picked up many times. This chain joins TRBV27 and TRBJ2-4; 8 positions match TRBD1. CDR3 length: 15 residues. Germline CDR1 MNHEY, CDR2 SMNVEV (reference sequence). V lost 5 bases and J lost 6; bases outside the gene matches: 9. CDR3 sequence: CASSQGTGGRNIQYF. CDR3 nucleotide sequence: TGTGCCAGCAGTCAAGGGACAGGAGGTAGAAACATTCAGTACTTC.

This clonotype has just a few counts. The CDR3 protein is CASSYGGQAFYEQYF. The CDR3 DNA reads TGTGCCAGCAGTTACGGCGGACAGGCCTTCTACGAGCAGTACTTC. V and J are TRBV6-2 or TRBV6-3 and TRBJ2-7; 7 bases agree with TRBD1. Unmatched junction bases numbered 7, after V lost 2 bases and J lost 3 bases. Germline CDR1 is MNHEY and CDR2 is SVGEGT. The CDR3 totals 15 residues.

This clonotype came up a few times. This sequence joins TRBV29-1 and TRBJ2-3; no clear D. The ends were cut back, 6 bases at V and 6 bases at J, with 16 bases in the middle. Germline assignment: CDR1 SQVTM and CDR2 ANQGSEA. The CDR3 length is 13 residues. CDR3 bases: TGCAGCGTCCGCCTGAAGGTTTCGGATACGCAGTATTTT. Its translation: CSVRLKVSDTQYF.

The chain carries TRBV28 and TRBJ1-1, with D perhaps TRBD1 (5 bases). Trimming left V 2 bases short and J 0 bases short, with 10 bases between. In germline, CDR1 is MDHEN, CDR2 SYDVKM. The CDR3 length is 15 residues. The CDR3 DNA reads as TGTGCCAGCAGTTTAAGAAGGGGAATGAACACTGAAGCTTTCTTT. Its translation: CASSLRRGMNTEAFF.

This clonotype was counted ten times or more. The V gene is TRBV9, the J gene TRBJ2-3, with D uncertain. V was trimmed by 3 bases and J by 2 bases, leaving 7 bases between them. The CDR3 has 13 amino acids. Germline V gene lookup returns CDR1 SGDLS and CDR2 YYNGEE. Written as DNA, the CDR3 is TGTGCCAGCAGCGCCTCCATCACAGATACGCAGTATTTT. It translates to CASSASITDTQYF.